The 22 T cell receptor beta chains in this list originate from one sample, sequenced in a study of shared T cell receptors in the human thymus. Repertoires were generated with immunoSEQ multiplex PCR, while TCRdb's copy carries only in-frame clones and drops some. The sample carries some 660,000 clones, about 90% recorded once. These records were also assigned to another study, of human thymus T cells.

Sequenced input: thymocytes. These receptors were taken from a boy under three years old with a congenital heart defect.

The CDR3 loop reads CASSMGQGSGNIQYF. DNA of the CDR3: TGTGCCAGTAGTATGGGACAGGGTAGTGGAAACATTCAGTACTTC. V usage is TRBV19 and J usage is TRBJ2-4; 9 bases map to TRBD1. Germline CDR1 is LNHDA and CDR2 is SQIVND (reference sequence). With 3 bases clipped from V and 6 bases from J, the junction kept 6 bases outside the gene matches. The CDR3 spans 15 residues.

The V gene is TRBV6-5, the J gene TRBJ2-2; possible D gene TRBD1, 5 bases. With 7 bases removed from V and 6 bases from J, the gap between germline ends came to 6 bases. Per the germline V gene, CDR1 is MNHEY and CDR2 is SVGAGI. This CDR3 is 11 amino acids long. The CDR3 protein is CASKGSGELFF. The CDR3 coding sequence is TGTGCCAGCAAGGGGTCCGGGGAGCTGTTTTTT.

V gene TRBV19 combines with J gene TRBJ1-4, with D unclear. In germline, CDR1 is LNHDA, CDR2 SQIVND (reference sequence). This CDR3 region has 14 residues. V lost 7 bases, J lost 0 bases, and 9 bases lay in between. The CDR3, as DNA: TGTGCCAGTAACCAGGAAGCAACTAATGAAAAACTGTTTTTT. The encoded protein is CASNQEATNEKLFF.

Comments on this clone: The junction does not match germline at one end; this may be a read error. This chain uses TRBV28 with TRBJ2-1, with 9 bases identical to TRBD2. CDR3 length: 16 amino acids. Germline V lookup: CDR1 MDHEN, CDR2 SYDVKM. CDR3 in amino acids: CASSLFSGGRDNEQFF. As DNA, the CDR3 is TGTGCCAGCAGCTTATTCAGCGGGGGGCGGGACAATGAGCAGTTCTTC.

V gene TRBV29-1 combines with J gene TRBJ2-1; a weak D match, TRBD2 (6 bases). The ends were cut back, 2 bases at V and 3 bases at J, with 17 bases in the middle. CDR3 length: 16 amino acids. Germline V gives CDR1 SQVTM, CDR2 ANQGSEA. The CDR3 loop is CSVEMRDGSVYNEQFF. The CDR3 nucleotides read TGCAGCGTTGAAATGAGAGACGGGAGTGTCTACAATGAGCAGTTCTTC.

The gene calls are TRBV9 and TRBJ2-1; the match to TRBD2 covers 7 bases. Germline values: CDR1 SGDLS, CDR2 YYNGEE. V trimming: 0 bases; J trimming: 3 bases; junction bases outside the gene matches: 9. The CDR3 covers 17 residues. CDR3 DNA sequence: TGTGCCAGCAGCGTAGTCAACGCGGGAGAGGTCTACAATGAGCAGTTCTTC. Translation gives CASSVVNAGEVYNEQFF. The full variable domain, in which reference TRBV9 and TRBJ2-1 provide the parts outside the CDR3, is DSGVTQTPKHLITATGQRVTLRCSPRSGDLSVYWYQQSLDQGLQFLIQYYNGEERAKGNILERFSAQQFPDLHSELNLSSLELGDSALYFCASSVVNAGEVYNEQFFGPGTRLTVL.

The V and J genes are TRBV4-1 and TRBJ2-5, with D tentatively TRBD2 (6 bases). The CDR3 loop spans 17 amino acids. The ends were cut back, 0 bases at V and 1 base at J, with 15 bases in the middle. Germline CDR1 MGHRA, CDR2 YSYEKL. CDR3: CASSQDLEGLAQETQYF. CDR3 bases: TGCGCCAGCAGCCAAGATCTGGAGGGGCTAGCCCAAGAGACCCAGTACTTC.

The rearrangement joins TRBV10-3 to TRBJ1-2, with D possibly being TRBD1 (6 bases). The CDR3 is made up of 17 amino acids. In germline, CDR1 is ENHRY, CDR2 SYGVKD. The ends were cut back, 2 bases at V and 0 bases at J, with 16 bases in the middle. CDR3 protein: CAISEPGHKSSNYGYTF. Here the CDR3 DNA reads TGTGCCATCAGTGAGCCGGGACACAAATCGTCTAACTATGGCTACACCTTC.

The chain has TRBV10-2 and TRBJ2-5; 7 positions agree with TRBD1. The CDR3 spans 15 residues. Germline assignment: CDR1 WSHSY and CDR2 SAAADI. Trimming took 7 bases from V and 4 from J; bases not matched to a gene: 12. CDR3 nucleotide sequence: TGCGCCAGCAATGAACAGGGGTTTGGGGGAGAGACCCAGTACTTC. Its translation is CASNEQGFGGETQYF.

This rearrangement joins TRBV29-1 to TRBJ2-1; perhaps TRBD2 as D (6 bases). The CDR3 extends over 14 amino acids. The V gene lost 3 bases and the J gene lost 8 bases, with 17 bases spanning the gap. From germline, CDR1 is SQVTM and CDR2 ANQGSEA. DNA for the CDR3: TGCAGCGTTGATGCCGGGAGTGGGTCGGATGAGCAGTTCTTC. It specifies CSVDAGSGSDEQFF.

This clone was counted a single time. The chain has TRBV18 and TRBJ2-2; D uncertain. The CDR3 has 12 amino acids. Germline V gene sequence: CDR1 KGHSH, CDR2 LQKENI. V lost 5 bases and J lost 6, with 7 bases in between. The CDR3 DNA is TGTGCCAGCTCAACTATTTCCGGGGAGCTGTTTTTT. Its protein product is CASSTISGELFF.

The CDR3, as DNA: TGTGCCAGCAGTTTATTTTCGGGAAGGAACAATCAGCCCCAGCATTTT. Protein sequence: CASSLFSGRNNQPQHF. The V call is TRBV27, the J call TRBJ1-5, with D unresolved. The CDR3 is 16 amino acids. Between the trimmed V and J ends, which lost 1 base and 3 bases, there was a span of 13 bases. Germline V gives CDR1 MNHEY, CDR2 SMNVEV (reference sequence).

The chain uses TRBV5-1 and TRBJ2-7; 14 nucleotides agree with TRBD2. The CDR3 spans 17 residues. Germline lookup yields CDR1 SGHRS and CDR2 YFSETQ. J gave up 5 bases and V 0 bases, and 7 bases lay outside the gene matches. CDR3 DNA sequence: TGCGCCAGCAGCTTGGTACTTCGACTAGCGGGAGGGGACGAGCAGTACTTC. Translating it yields CASSLVLRLAGGDEQYF.

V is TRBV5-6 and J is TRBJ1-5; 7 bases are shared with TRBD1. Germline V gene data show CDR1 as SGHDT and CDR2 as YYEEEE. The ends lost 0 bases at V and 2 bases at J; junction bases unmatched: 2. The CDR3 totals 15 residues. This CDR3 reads CASSLDRGGNQPQHF. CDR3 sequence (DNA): TGTGCCAGCAGCTTGGACAGGGGAGGCAATCAGCCCCAGCATTTT.

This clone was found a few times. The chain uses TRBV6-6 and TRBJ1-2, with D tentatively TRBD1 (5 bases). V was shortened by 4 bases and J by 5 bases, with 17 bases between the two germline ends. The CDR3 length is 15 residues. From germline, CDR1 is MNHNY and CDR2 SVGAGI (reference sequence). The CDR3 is CASSSRQPGRYGYTF. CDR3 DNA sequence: TGTGCCAGCAGTTCCCGACAGCCCGGAAGGTATGGCTACACCTTC.

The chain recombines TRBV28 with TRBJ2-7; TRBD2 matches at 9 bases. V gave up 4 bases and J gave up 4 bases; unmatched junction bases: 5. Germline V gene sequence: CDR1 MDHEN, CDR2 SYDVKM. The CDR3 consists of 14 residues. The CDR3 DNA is TGTGCCAGCAGTTCTCCGGGACTAGCTTACGAGCAGTACTTC. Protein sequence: CASSSPGLAYEQYF.

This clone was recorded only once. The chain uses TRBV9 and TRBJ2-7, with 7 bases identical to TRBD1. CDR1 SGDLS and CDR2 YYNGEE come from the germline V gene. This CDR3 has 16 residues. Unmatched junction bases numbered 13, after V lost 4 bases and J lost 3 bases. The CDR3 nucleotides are TGTGCCAGCAGCCTCAATTCGGACAGGAAAAACTACGAGCAGTACTTC. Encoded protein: CASSLNSDRKNYEQYF.

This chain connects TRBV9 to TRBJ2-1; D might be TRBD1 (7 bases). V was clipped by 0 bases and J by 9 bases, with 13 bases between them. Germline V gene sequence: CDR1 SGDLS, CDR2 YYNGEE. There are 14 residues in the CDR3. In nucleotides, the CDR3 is TGTGCCAGCAGCGTAGTCCCAGGGGGGAGTGAGCAGTTCTTC. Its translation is CASSVVPGGSEQFF.

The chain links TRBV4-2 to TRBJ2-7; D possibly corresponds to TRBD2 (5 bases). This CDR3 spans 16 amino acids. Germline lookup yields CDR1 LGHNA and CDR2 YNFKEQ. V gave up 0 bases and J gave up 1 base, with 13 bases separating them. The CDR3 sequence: CASSQELLRASYEQYF. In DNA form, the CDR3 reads TGTGCCAGCAGCCAAGAGCTCCTGAGGGCGTCCTACGAGCAGTACTTC.

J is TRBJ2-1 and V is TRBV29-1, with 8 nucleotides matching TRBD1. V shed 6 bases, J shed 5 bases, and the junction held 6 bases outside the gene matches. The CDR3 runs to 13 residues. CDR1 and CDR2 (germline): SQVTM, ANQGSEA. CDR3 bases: TGCAGCGTGGACAGGGTTTGGGACAATGAGCAGTTCTTC. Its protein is CSVDRVWDNEQFF.

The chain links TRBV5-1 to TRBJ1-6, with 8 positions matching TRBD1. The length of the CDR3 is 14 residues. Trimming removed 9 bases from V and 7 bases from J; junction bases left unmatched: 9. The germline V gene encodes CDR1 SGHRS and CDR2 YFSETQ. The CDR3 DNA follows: TGCGCCACCAAGACAGGGGACCGAAATTCACCCCTCCACTTT. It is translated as CATKTGDRNSPLHF.

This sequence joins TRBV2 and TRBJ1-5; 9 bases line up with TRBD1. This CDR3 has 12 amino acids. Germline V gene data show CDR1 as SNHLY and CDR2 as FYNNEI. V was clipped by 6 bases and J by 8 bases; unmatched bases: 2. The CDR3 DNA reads TGTGCCAGCAGAGGACAGGGGAAGCCCCAGCATTTT. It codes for CASRGQGKPQHF.